This T cell receptor (beta chain) was identified in a study of blood T cell repertoires in COVID-19. Study in general: T cells, B-cell-depleted T cells, or PBMCs provided the cDNA or gDNA that served as material.

V dropped 2 bases and J dropped 5; count of bases not matched to a gene: 3. CDR3 length equals 14 residues. The V gene's germline CDR1 is MNHNS and CDR2 SASEGT. Participants were aged about 18 to 100 years, lived in around 22 US areas, and enrolled virtually. In the source study's methods: Estimated nucleated cell counts came from reference gene primer amplification. Measured with immunoSEQ multiplex PCR; TCRdb has only the in-frame clones, and not every one. D and trimming were read from the DNA, whereas the V and J calls and clone size are those reported in that table. The sample comprises roughly 260,000 clones, about 83% of which are singletons, and approximately 3.8% rests with the top ten.

Sequenced input: PBMCs or T cells enriched from blood (not recorded which). This receptor was identified in a woman aged 40 to 55 who had been exposed to COVID-19. The chain has TRBV6-1 and TRBJ2-3, with 8 bases matching TRBD2. The CDR3 loop reads CASSERAGGDTQYF. The CDR3 nucleotides read TGTGCCAGCAGTGAACGTGCGGGGGGAGATACGCAGTATTTT.